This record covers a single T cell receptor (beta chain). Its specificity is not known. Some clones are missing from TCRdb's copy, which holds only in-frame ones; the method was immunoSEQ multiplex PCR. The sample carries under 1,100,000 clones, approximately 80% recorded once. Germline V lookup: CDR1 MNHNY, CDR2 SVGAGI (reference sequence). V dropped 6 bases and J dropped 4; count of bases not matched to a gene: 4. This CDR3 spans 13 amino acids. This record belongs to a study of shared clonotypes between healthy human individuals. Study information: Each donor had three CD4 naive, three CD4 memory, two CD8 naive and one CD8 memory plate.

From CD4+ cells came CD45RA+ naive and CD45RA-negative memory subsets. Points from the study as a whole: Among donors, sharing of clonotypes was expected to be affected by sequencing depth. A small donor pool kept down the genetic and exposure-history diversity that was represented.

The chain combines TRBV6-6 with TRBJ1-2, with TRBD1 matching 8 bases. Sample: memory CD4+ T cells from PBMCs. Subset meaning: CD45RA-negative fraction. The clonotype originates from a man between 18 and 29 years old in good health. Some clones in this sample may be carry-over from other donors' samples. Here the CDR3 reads CASRRGQAYGYTF. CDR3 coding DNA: TGTGCCAGCAGGAGGGGACAGGCCTATGGCTACACCTTC.